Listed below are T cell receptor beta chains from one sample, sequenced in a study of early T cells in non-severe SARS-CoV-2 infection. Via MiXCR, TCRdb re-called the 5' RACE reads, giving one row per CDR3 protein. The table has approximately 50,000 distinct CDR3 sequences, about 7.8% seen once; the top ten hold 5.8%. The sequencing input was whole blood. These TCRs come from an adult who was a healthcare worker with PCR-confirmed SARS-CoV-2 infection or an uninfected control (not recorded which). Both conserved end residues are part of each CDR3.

CDR3 protein: CASSSPGQGNYGYTF
V gene: TRBV5-4
J gene: TRBJ1-2

CDR3 protein: CASSLRQGPYEQYF
V gene: TRBV12-3/TRBV12-4
J gene: TRBJ2-7

CDR3 protein: CASRRWDPNTEAFF
V gene: TRBV6-1
J gene: TRBJ1-1

CDR3 protein: CASRDRNTDTQYF
V gene: TRBV12-3/TRBV12-4
J gene: TRBJ2-3

CDR3 protein: CASSSGFGELFF
V gene: TRBV12-3/TRBV12-4
J gene: TRBJ2-2

CDR3 protein: CASSSGPNRGDTQYF
V gene: TRBV5-4
J gene: TRBJ2-3

CDR3 protein: CASSPRGSGNTIYF
V gene: TRBV18
J gene: TRBJ1-3

CDR3 protein: CSPLVDTYNEQFF
V gene: TRBV20-1
J gene: TRBJ2-1

CDR3 protein: CASSMVGDTQYF
V gene: TRBV7-9
J gene: TRBJ2-3

CDR3 protein: CASSVGPDTQYF
V gene: TRBV2
J gene: TRBJ2-3

CDR3 protein: CSAEGTSGGLSSYNEQFF
V gene: TRBV20-1
J gene: TRBJ2-1

CDR3 protein: CASSRRDGIYNEQFF
V gene: TRBV6-5
J gene: TRBJ2-1

CDR3 protein: CASSPLQGGSPLHF
V gene: TRBV6-5
J gene: TRBJ1-6

CDR3 protein: CASKGAEPQNYGYTF
V gene: TRBV6-2/TRBV6-3
J gene: TRBJ1-2

CDR3 protein: CASSPTDRNEAFF
V gene: TRBV7-8
J gene: TRBJ1-1

CDR3 protein: CSARFGGGTDTQYF
V gene: TRBV20-1
J gene: TRBJ2-3

CDR3 protein: CSANPRTIVTDTQYF
V gene: TRBV20-1
J gene: TRBJ2-3

CDR3 protein: CASSFRTSGGSLSYNEQFF
V gene: TRBV3-2
J gene: TRBJ2-1

CDR3 protein: CSVDSGTGDYEQYF
V gene: TRBV29-1
J gene: TRBJ2-7

CDR3 protein: CSVATGTSTDTQYF
V gene: TRBV29-1
J gene: TRBJ2-3

CDR3 protein: CASSQVPTGISNQPQHF
V gene: TRBV4-1
J gene: TRBJ1-5

CDR3 protein: CASSLALGGTEAFF
V gene: TRBV7-9
J gene: TRBJ1-1

CDR3 protein: CASRMWLAADTQYF
V gene: TRBV5-1
J gene: TRBJ2-3

CDR3 protein: CSVVQTYEQYF
V gene: TRBV29-1
J gene: TRBJ2-7

CDR3 protein: CASRNDRGRTGELFF
V gene: TRBV28
J gene: TRBJ2-2

CDR3 protein: CTSSEKTMIETQYF
V gene: TRBV5-6
J gene: TRBJ2-5

CDR3 protein: CASSEQGARGDTQYF
V gene: TRBV2
J gene: TRBJ2-3

CDR3 protein: CASSEGGRGNQPQHF
V gene: TRBV6-1
J gene: TRBJ1-5

CDR3 protein: CASRDEPYEQYF
V gene: TRBV28
J gene: TRBJ2-7

CDR3 protein: CASGPTYNEQFF
V gene: TRBV12-5
J gene: TRBJ2-1

CDR3 protein: CASSARPSDRGYTF
V gene: TRBV6-1
J gene: TRBJ1-2

CDR3 protein: CSARVRPSYEQYF
V gene: TRBV20-1
J gene: TRBJ2-7

CDR3 protein: CASRLSGGVSYEQYF
V gene: TRBV12-3/TRBV12-4
J gene: TRBJ2-7

CDR3 protein: CASSQDLGTAYEQYF
V gene: TRBV14
J gene: TRBJ2-7

CDR3 protein: CASSVVGDSPLHF
V gene: TRBV9
J gene: TRBJ1-6

CDR3 protein: CATSDSGQGYNEQFF
V gene: TRBV24-1
J gene: TRBJ2-1